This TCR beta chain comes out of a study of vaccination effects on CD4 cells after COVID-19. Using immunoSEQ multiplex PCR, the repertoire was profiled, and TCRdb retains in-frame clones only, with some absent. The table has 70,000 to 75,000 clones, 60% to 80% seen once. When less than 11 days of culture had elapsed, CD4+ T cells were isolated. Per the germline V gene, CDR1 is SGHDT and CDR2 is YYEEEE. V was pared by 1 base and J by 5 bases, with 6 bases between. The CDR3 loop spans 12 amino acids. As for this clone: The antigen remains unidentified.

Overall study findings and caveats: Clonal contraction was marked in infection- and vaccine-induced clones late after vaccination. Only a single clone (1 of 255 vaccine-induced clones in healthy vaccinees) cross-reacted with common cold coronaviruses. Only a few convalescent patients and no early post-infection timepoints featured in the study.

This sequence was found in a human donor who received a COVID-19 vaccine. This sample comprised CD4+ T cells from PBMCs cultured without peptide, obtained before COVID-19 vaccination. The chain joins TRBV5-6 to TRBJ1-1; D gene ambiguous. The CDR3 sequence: CASSLLGTEAFF. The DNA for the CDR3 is TGTGCCAGCAGCTTGTTAGGGACTGAAGCTTTCTTT.